The present T cell receptor beta chain was sequenced within a study of regulatory T cells in long-lasting Graves disease. This clonotype was counted ten times or more. What it binds is unknown. Arm-PCR of CDR3 regions with iRepertoire HTBI primers generated TCR beta libraries. Each CDR3 protein gets one entry after TCRdb re-called the multiplex PCR reads with MiXCR. The repertoire consists of 400,000 to 600,000 distinct CDR3 sequences, with under 25% occurring once and the leading ten covering around 7%. The ends lost 3 bases at V and 6 bases at J; junction bases unmatched: 3. This CDR3 is 13 amino acids long. The V gene's germline CDR1 is SEHNR and CDR2 FQNEAQ (reference sequence). Findings and caveats of the study: In persistent patients, shared public clonotypes (roughly 2,800) outnumbered those in new patients (around 1,000).

Time point defined: persistent/refractory GD, antithyroid drugs over 5 years with positive TRAb. PBMC-extracted RNA yielded the TCR library. The sample was peripheral blood mononuclear cells (PBMCs), taken when the disease was refractory, from a patient treated with antithyroid drugs. V and J are TRBV7-9 and TRBJ2-5; 8 nucleotides agree with TRBD2. The TCR sequence derives from a female donor with Graves disease. Written as DNA, the CDR3 is TGTGCCAGCAGCTTGTCGGGGGGGCAGACCCAGTACTTC. It encodes CASSLSGGQTQYF.